This record looks at one T cell receptor beta chain sequence and its context. This entry is derived from a study of immune characterization of retroperitoneal liposarcoma. This CDR3 has 16 residues. V was cut by 5 bases and J by 3 bases, with 18 bases left in between. Germline lookup yields CDR1 MNHNS and CDR2 SASEGT. TCRdb called the PCR reads again in MiXCR, with one record for every CDR3 protein. The sample includes 9,900 or so distinct CDR3 sequences, 28% of them seen just once. The sequence derives from a male donor with retroperitoneal liposarcoma. What was sequenced was tumor tissue. This sequence joins TRBV6-1 and TRBJ2-3; D may match TRBD1 or TRBD2 (6 bases each). Here the CDR3 reads CASSLGARGGTDTQYF. The DNA for the CDR3 is TGTGCCAGCAGTCTAGGCGCTCGAGGGGGGACAGATACGCAGTATTTT.